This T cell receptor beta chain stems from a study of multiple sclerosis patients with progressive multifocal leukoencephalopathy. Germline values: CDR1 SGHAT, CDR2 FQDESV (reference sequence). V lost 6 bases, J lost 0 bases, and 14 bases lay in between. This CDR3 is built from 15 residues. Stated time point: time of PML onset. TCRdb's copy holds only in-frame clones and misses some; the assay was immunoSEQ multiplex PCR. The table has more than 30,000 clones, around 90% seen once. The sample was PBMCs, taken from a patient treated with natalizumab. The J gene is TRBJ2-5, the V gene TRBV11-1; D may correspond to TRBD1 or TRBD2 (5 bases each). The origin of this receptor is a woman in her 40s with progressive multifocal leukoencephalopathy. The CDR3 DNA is TGTGCCAGCAGGGTCGGGACGACGTACCAAGAGACCCAGTACTTC. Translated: CASRVGTTYQETQYF. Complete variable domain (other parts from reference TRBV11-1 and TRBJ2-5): EAEVAQSPRYKITEKSQAVAFWCDPISGHATLYWYRQILGQGPELLVQFQDESVVDDSQLPKDRFSAERLKGVDSTLKIQPAELGDSAMYLCASRVGTTYQETQYFGPGTRLLVL.